These T cell receptor beta chains were read from a single sample in a study of T cell repertoires in cytomegalovirus infection. Which antigens these TCRs recognize remains unknown. TCRdb redid the calling of the reads with MiXCR, one entry per CDR3 protein. The profile shows under 90,000 distinct CDR3 sequences, around half of them singletons. The sample consisted of CD8+ T cells from cultured PBMCs, taken from culture after CMV antigen stimulation. The origin of the receptors is a human donor in good health (CMV status not recorded). Some clones in this sample may be carry-over from other donors' samples. Each CDR3 is given without its conserved first and last residue.

v_call: TRBV27; cdr3_length: 12; cdr3_aa: ASSFSGGNYGYT
v_call: TRBV6-2/TRBV6-3; cdr3_length: 10; cdr3_aa: ASRGGYTEAF
v_call: TRBV14; cdr3_length: 12; cdr3_aa: ASSYQGAGDTQY
v_call: TRBV27; cdr3_length: 14; cdr3_aa: ASSFKGLGGRDGYT
v_call: TRBV7-2; cdr3_length: 17; cdr3_aa: ASSLFPGLISSTNQPQH
v_call: TRBV7-4; cdr3_length: 12; cdr3_aa: ASSGDPAQETQY
v_call: TRBV11-2; cdr3_length: 10; cdr3_aa: ASSPVGHEQY
v_call: TRBV28; cdr3_length: 11; cdr3_aa: ASSFIGTGELF
v_call: TRBV15; cdr3_length: 13; cdr3_aa: ATSRGAASSYEQY
v_call: TRBV7-9; cdr3_length: 10; cdr3_aa: ASTRGDSEAF
v_call: TRBV7-3; cdr3_length: 10; cdr3_aa: ASSFGTDEQF
v_call: TRBV7-6; cdr3_length: 13; cdr3_aa: ASSLREGGDQPQH
v_call: TRBV6-5; cdr3_length: 12; cdr3_aa: ASSYVAGGHEQY
v_call: TRBV7-8; cdr3_length: 14; cdr3_aa: ASSLSPGPYTDTQY
v_call: TRBV6-2/TRBV6-3; cdr3_length: 14; cdr3_aa: ASSYPLGLTYNEQF
v_call: TRBV20-1; cdr3_length: 13; cdr3_aa: SARDHSGSIYEQY
v_call: TRBV27; cdr3_length: 10; cdr3_aa: ASSLAADGYT
v_call: TRBV5-4; cdr3_length: 13; cdr3_aa: ASKLRGTGYNEQF
v_call: TRBV7-9; cdr3_length: 15; cdr3_aa: ASSSLHGTASYNEQF
v_call: TRBV9; cdr3_length: 12; cdr3_aa: ASSVGTGEKAQY